The clone carrying this TCR beta chain has just one count. Its antigen is not known. V shed 5 bases and J 3 bases; nucleotides not matched to a gene: 3. Germline V gives CDR1 LNHNV, CDR2 YYDKDF (reference sequence). This CDR3 region has 14 residues. This sample is part of a study of shared clonotypes between healthy human individuals. With ten immunoSEQ deep assay plates, unsorted PBMC DNA underwent sequencing. Libraries were prepared by immunoSEQ multiplex PCR; TCRdb keeps only in-frame clonotypes and omits some of them. This table holds about half a million clones, roughly three quarters found once. Points from the study as a whole: Tissue TCR repertoires likely differ from these blood-only repertoires.

The chain carries TRBV15 and TRBJ2-5; 10 bases align to TRBD2. The sequencing input was PBMCs. The receptor comes from a middle-aged woman in good health. Some clones in this sample may be carry-over from other donors' samples. DNA of the CDR3: TGTGCCACCAGCCGAGGACTAGCGGAAGAGACCCAGTACTTC. It encodes CATSRGLAEETQYF.